The 28 T cell receptor beta chains below all came from one sample that was sequenced in a study of radiation and T cells in renal cell carcinoma. The treatment: treatment-naive control, cytoreductive nephrectomy. Clones were read by immunoSEQ multiplex PCR, and TCRdb kept only the in-frame ones, dropping some. This sample has about 24,000 clones, with more than 45% found just once. Source: tumor tissue, taken from a patient whose treatment was nephrectomy without radiotherapy. The receptors were gathered from a man between 40 and 49 years old with renal cell carcinoma.

The genes are TRBV6-6 and TRBJ2-7, with D tentatively TRBD2 (6 bases). This CDR3 spans 15 amino acids. Trimming took off 0 bases at V and 4 bases at J, with 13 bases between the two ends. From germline, CDR1 is MNHNY and CDR2 SVGAGI (reference sequence). CDR3 amino acids: CASSYSEARGYEQYV. CDR3 in DNA: TGTGCCAGCAGTTACTCGGAGGCGCGGGGATACGAGCAGTACGTC.

Worth noting for this clone: Additional DNA sequences in this sample encode the identical CDR3. This chain links TRBV12-5 with TRBJ2-3; D possibly matches TRBD1 or TRBD2 (5 bases each). V was clipped by 6 bases and J by 5 bases, with 12 bases between them. The CDR3 consists of 13 residues. Germline-derived CDR1 and CDR2 are LGHNT and FRNRAP. The CDR3 DNA is TGTGCTAGTGGGTATGGGGCGGGAGATACGCAGTATTTT. Amino acids: CASGYGAGDTQYF.

This clone has only a few counts. The rearrangement uses TRBV2 and TRBJ1-1; D ambiguous. The CDR3 sequence is 12 residues long. CDR1 and CDR2 from the germline V gene are SNHLY and FYNNEI. V was trimmed by 6 bases and J by 4 bases, leaving 9 bases between them. This CDR3 reads CASRESPTEAFF. CDR3 coding DNA: TGTGCCAGCAGGGAGTCTCCCACTGAAGCTTTCTTT.

This clone was found a few times. The rearrangement joins TRBV15 to TRBJ2-1; the D is unclear. V shed 0 bases and J shed 0 bases, with 9 bases lying between them. The CDR3 has 16 residues. Germline V CDR1 and CDR2: LNHNV, YYDKDF (reference sequence). The CDR3 region has the DNA TGTGCCACCAGCAGAGAAGCGAACCGCTCCTACAATGAGCAGTTCTTC. This encodes CATSREANRSYNEQFF.

The chain employs TRBV5-4 and TRBJ2-7; D might be TRBD1 or TRBD2, each matching 5 bases. With 4 bases removed from V and 0 bases from J, the gap between germline ends came to 8 bases. The CDR3 is 13 amino acids. Germline V CDR1 and CDR2: SGHNT, YYREEE (reference sequence). CDR3 sequence: CASSGDDSYEQYV. DNA of the CDR3: TGTGCCAGCAGCGGGGACGACTCCTACGAGCAGTACGTC.

This clone was observed a few times. V is TRBV4-2 and J is TRBJ2-3, with D unresolved. The CDR3 spans 15 residues. Germline values: CDR1 LGHNA, CDR2 YNFKEQ. Between the trimmed V and J ends, which lost 2 bases and 2 bases, there was a span of 11 bases. Here the CDR3 DNA reads TGTGCCAGCAGCCAAAGTGGCGGTCTCACAGATACGCAGTATTTT. Translating it yields CASSQSGGLTDTQYF.

The table lists this clone with a few counts. The J gene is TRBJ1-6, the V gene TRBV6-1; D unclear. Trimming took off 0 bases at V and 9 bases at J, with 9 bases between the two ends. Germline values: CDR1 MNHNS, CDR2 SASEGT. The CDR3 extends over 14 amino acids. The CDR3 region is CASSEARMVSPLHF. The CDR3 region has the DNA TGTGCCAGCAGTGAAGCGCGGATGGTTTCACCCCTCCACTTT.

This clone was seen a few times. The chain joins TRBV7-6 to TRBJ1-4, with 9 bases fitting TRBD1. Per germline, CDR1 SGHVS and CDR2 FNYEAQ. The trim removed 3 bases at V and 7 bases at J, leaving 6 bases unmatched. The CDR3 loop spans 15 amino acids. CDR3 protein: CASSLLTGGGEKLFF. The DNA for the CDR3 is TGTGCCAGCAGCTTGTTGACAGGGGGTGGTGAAAAACTGTTTTTT.

The gene calls are TRBV11-2 and TRBJ2-5; no clear D. CDR1 SGHAT and CDR2 FQNNGV come from the germline V gene. V was pared by 1 base and J by 3 bases, with 6 bases between. The CDR3 is made up of 13 amino acids. The CDR3 coding sequence is TGTGCCAGCAGCTTAGCCAGAGAAGAGACCCAGTACTTC. It specifies CASSLAREETQYF.

This rearrangement joins TRBV4-2 to TRBJ2-4, with D perhaps TRBD2 (6 bases). CDR3 length: 16 residues. With 1 base removed from V and 1 base from J, the gap between germline ends came to 11 bases. Germline CDR1 reads LGHNA; CDR2 reads YNFKEQ. CDR3 loop: CASSQVGGAAKNIQYF. The CDR3 DNA follows: TGTGCCAGCAGCCAAGTTGGAGGGGCGGCCAAAAACATTCAGTACTTC.

The V and J genes are TRBV5-1 and TRBJ2-2; 7 bases fit TRBD1. The J segment lost 1 base and the V segment lost 4 bases, leaving 4 bases of the junction unmatched. Germline V gives CDR1 SGHRS, CDR2 YFSETQ. The length of the CDR3 is 15 residues. The CDR3 region is CASSPGGLNTGELFF. DNA of the CDR3: TGCGCCAGCAGCCCAGGGGGTCTGAACACCGGGGAGCTGTTTTTT. Variable domain in full (rest from reference TRBV5-1 and TRBJ2-2): KAGVTQTPRYLIKTRGQQVTLSCSPISGHRSVSWYQQTPGQGLQFLFEYFSETQRNKGNFPGRFSGRQFSNSRSEMNVSTLELGDSALYLCASSPGGLNTGELFFGEGSRLTVL.

This clone has only one observation. The rearrangement joins TRBV6-5 to TRBJ2-7; D is ambiguous. The CDR3 has 16 residues. Germline V CDR1 and CDR2: MNHEY, SVGAGI. Trimming removed 0 bases from V and 0 bases from J, with 12 bases in between. The CDR3 is CASSYSRQRFSYEQYF. The CDR3 DNA reads as TGTGCCAGCAGTTACTCGAGGCAGCGCTTCTCCTACGAGCAGTACTTC.

This clone turned up a few times. Here the CDR3 DNA reads TGTGCCAGCAGCGTTGACGTGGCGGGAGGCTACAATGAGCAGTTCTTC. The encoded protein is CASSVDVAGGYNEQFF. The chain has TRBV6-4 and TRBJ2-1; 8 bases align to TRBD2. V lost 6 bases to trimming and J lost 3 bases; unmatched junction nucleotides: 10. From germline, CDR1 is MRHNA and CDR2 SNTAGT. This CDR3 is built from 16 residues.

This CDR3 reads CASSLGGGGRYEQYV. DNA of the CDR3: TGTGCCAGCAGTTTAGGAGGCGGGGGGCGCTACGAGCAGTACGTC. The rearrangement uses TRBV28 and TRBJ2-7; 8 bases are a match to TRBD2. This CDR3 region has 15 residues. In germline, CDR1 is MDHEN, CDR2 SYDVKM. Trimming removed 2 bases from V and 3 bases from J; junction bases left unmatched: 6.

The J gene is TRBJ1-2, the V gene TRBV19; D call uncertain. CDR3 length: 17 amino acids. Germline loops: CDR1 LNHDA, CDR2 SQIVND (reference sequence). The V end was cut by 1 base, the J end by 8 bases, with 23 bases between. The CDR3 bases are TGTGCCAGTAGTATAGCCCCCTCGACGGGAATCCTTGCCGGCTACACCTTC. This codes for CASSIAPSTGILAGYTF.

The rearrangement uses TRBV10-3 and TRBJ1-2; D is uncertain. Trimming pared 2 bases from V and 6 bases from J, leaving 7 bases between. Germline assignment: CDR1 ENHRY and CDR2 SYGVKD. The CDR3 extends over 12 amino acids. The CDR3 sequence: CAISEPSNGYTF. The CDR3 coding sequence is TGTGCCATCAGTGAGCCCAGCAATGGCTACACCTTC.

This clone was recorded a few times. This rearrangement joins TRBV10-3 to TRBJ2-1, with D uncertain. The CDR3 runs 12 residues. V was trimmed by 6 bases and J by 7 bases, leaving 10 bases between them. Germline loops: CDR1 ENHRY, CDR2 SYGVKD. The CDR3 DNA follows: TGTGCCATCAGCCCTAACCGGAATGAGCAGTTCTTC. This encodes CAISPNRNEQFF.

CDR3 coding DNA: TGTGCCAGCAGGGACAGGGTAAACACTGAAGCTTTCTTT. It encodes CASRDRVNTEAFF. The genes are TRBV27 and TRBJ1-1, with 8 bases fitting TRBD1. CDR3 size: 13 residues. V gave up 6 bases and J gave up 2 bases; unmatched junction bases: 2. Germline lookup yields CDR1 MNHEY and CDR2 SMNVEV (reference sequence).

In this sample, this clone turned up a few times. V usage is TRBV10-2 and J usage is TRBJ1-6; D is ambiguous. The germline CDR1 and CDR2 sequences are WSHSY and SAAADI. The length of the CDR3 is 16 residues. The V gene lost 4 bases and the J gene lost 0 bases, with 10 bases spanning the gap. CDR3 nucleotides: TGCGCCAGCAGTGCAGCGTTGAGCTCCTATAATTCACCCCTCCACTTT. Translated: CASSAALSSYNSPLHF.

CDR3 protein: CASRPGSNYGYTF. Written as DNA, the CDR3 is TGTGCCAGCAGACCCGGGAGTAACTATGGCTACACCTTC. The rearrangement uses TRBV6-6 and TRBJ1-2; D ambiguous. V shed 6 bases and J shed 1 base, with 9 bases lying between them. Germline assignment: CDR1 MNHNY and CDR2 SVGAGI (reference sequence). The CDR3 has 13 residues.

The chain is built from TRBV19 and TRBJ1-1; possible D gene TRBD1, 6 bases. V was pared by 7 bases and J by 8 bases, with 20 bases between. The CDR3 loop spans 14 amino acids. The germline CDR1 and CDR2 sequences are LNHDA and SQIVND (reference sequence). DNA of the CDR3: TGTGCCAGTATCCGACTCGGGGGGCTGAAGGAAGCTTTCTTT. It encodes CASIRLGGLKEAFF.

J is TRBJ2-1 and V is TRBV19; TRBD2 matches 8 bases. CDR3 length: 16 residues. J gave up 1 base and V 5 bases, and 7 bases lay outside the gene matches. Looked up from germline, CDR1 is LNHDA and CDR2 is SQIVND (reference sequence). The CDR3: CASSFNRGGSYNEQFF. CDR3 DNA sequence: TGTGCCAGTAGTTTTAACCGGGGGGGATCCTACAATGAGCAGTTCTTC. Full variable domain (missing parts from reference TRBV19 and TRBJ2-1): DGGITQSPKYLFRKEGQNVTLSCEQNLNHDAMYWYRQDPGQGLRLIYYSQIVNDFQKGDIAEGYSVSREKKESFPLTVTSAQKNPTAFYLCASSFNRGGSYNEQFFGPGTRLTVL.

There are a few counts of this clone. J is TRBJ2-1 and V is TRBV2; no reliable D call. The V end was cut by 0 bases, the J end by 3 bases, with 9 bases between. Per the germline V gene, CDR1 is SNHLY and CDR2 is FYNNEI. The CDR3 extends over 15 amino acids. The DNA for the CDR3 is TGTGCCAGCAGTGAAGCACTTTCAGGCTACAATGAGCAGTTCTTC. It codes for CASSEALSGYNEQFF.

The chain is built from TRBV11-3 and TRBJ2-3; 8 bases align to TRBD2. CDR3 length: 16 amino acids. V gave up 5 bases and J gave up 5 bases; unmatched junction bases: 12. Per the germline V gene, CDR1 is SGHNT and CDR2 is YENEEA. CDR3 in amino acids: CASSLARAGGQDTQYF. The DNA of the CDR3 is TGTGCCAGCAGCCTCGCCCGCGCGGGGGGTCAAGATACGCAGTATTTT.

In this sample, this clone turned up once. One junction end does not reproduce the germline sequence, and a read error may be involved. This rearrangement joins TRBV5-4 to TRBJ1-1; D not resolved. This CDR3 has 14 residues. The germline CDR1 and CDR2 sequences are SGHNT and YYREEE (reference sequence). CDR3 sequence (DNA): TGTGCCAGCAGCTTGGGCCAGTTGAACACTGAAGATTTCTTT. It yields the protein CASSLGQLNTEDFF.

V usage is TRBV29-1 and J usage is TRBJ1-2; 9 positions agree with TRBD1. CDR1 and CDR2 (germline): SQVTM, ANQGSEA. CDR3 length: 12 amino acids. The J segment lost 8 bases and the V segment lost 2 bases, leaving 3 bases of the junction unmatched. The CDR3 protein is CSVETGGGGYTF. CDR3 nucleotide sequence: TGCAGCGTTGAAACAGGGGGCGGAGGCTACACCTTC.

The rearrangement uses TRBV4-3 and TRBJ2-2, with a possible D match to TRBD2 (6 bases). The CDR3 loop spans 15 amino acids. The germline V gene encodes CDR1 LGHNA and CDR2 YSLEER. Trimming removed 0 bases from V and 5 bases from J, with 10 bases in between. The CDR3 spells CASSQEGGRTGELFF. The CDR3 DNA reads TGCGCCAGCAGCCAAGAGGGAGGAAGGACCGGGGAGCTGTTTTTT.

The J gene is TRBJ2-7, the V gene TRBV6-5, with 11 bases that match TRBD2. CDR3 size: 15 residues. Per the germline V gene, CDR1 is MNHEY and CDR2 is SVGAGI. Trimming cost V 4 bases and J 3 bases; bases outside gene matches: 5. CDR3 region: CASSSPGTSGYEQYF. Here the CDR3 DNA reads TGTGCCAGCAGTTCTCCTGGGACTAGCGGCTACGAGCAGTACTTC.